This TCR beta chain was profiled in a study of long-term antiretroviral therapy in people with HIV. Study-wide background: The earliest samples came from an era when ART typically awaited falling CD4 counts.

J gave up 2 bases and V 2 bases, and 6 bases lay outside the gene matches. This CDR3 region has 15 residues. Per the germline V gene, CDR1 is MNHEY and CDR2 is SVGAGI. Points on this clone: As yet, its antigen is unknown.

Study results and caveats: Within the repertoire, clones expanded before ART were dominant at all time points.

Survey-level resolution applied to immunoSEQ assay v3.0. Repertoires were generated with immunoSEQ multiplex PCR, while TCRdb's copy carries only in-frame clones and drops some. The sample lists 20,000 to 25,000 clones, over 85% seen once, with 9.2% in the top ten. The source is a woman between 40 and 55 years old with HIV. The sequenced sample was unsorted PBMCs, obtained 7.6 years after starting antiretroviral therapy. The chain combines TRBV6-5 with TRBJ2-7; 7 bases map to TRBD1. In DNA form, the CDR3 reads TGTGCCAGCAGTTACGGGTCAGGGGGAGCCTACGAGCAGTACTTC. Translating it yields CASSYGSGGAYEQYF.